These 10 T cell receptor beta chains were sequenced from one sample in a study of blood T cell repertoires in COVID-19. This table comes from immunoSEQ multiplex PCR, and its TCRdb copy is limited to in-frame clones, with some not included. The sample has 140,000 or so clones, roughly nine tenths seen once. The sequencing sample was made of peripheral blood. These receptors all come from a human donor in a cohort sampled during active COVID-19.

V gene TRBV4-1 combines with J gene TRBJ2-5, with 11 bases identical to TRBD2. Germline CDR1 MGHRA, CDR2 YSYEKL. With 4 bases clipped from V and 4 bases from J, the junction kept 8 bases outside the gene matches. CDR3 size: 16 residues. The CDR3 sequence is CASSPKGGTSGETQYF. In nucleotides, the CDR3 is TGCGCCAGCAGCCCAAAAGGGGGGACTAGCGGAGAGACCCAGTACTTC.

J is TRBJ1-6 and V is TRBV28, with 8 bases matching TRBD1. V was pared by 4 bases and J by 9 bases, with 2 bases of the junction left unmatched. Germline CDR1 reads MDHEN; CDR2 reads SYDVKM. This CDR3 has 13 residues. The CDR3 loop is CASSSGGGSPLHF. DNA for the CDR3: TGTGCCAGCAGTTCAGGGGGCGGTTCACCCCTCCACTTT. Looking up the rest from reference TRBV28 and TRBJ1-6 gives the full variable domain: DVKVTQSSRYLVKRTGEKVFLECVQDMDHENMFWYRQDPGLGLRLIYFSYDVKMKEKGDIPEGYSVSREKKERFSLILESASTNQTSMYLCASSSGGGSPLHFGNGTRLTVT.

The genes are TRBV7-2 and TRBJ2-7, with D perhaps matching TRBD1 (7 bases). The germline CDR1 and CDR2 sequences are SGHTA and FQGNSA. Trimming pared 3 bases from V and 4 bases from J, leaving 16 bases between. The CDR3 has 15 residues. CDR3 loop: CASSFLRGTEYEQYF. Written as DNA, the CDR3 is TGTGCCAGCAGCTTTCTCCGCGGGACAGAATACGAGCAGTACTTC. Drawing the rest from reference TRBV7-2 and TRBJ2-7, the complete variable domain is GAGVSQSPSNKVTEKGKDVELRCDPISGHTALYWYRQSLGQGLEFLIYFQGNSAPDKSGLPSDRFSAERTGGSVSTLTIQRTQQEDSAVYLCASSFLRGTEYEQYFGPGTRLTVT.

This clone has a single count. The rearrangement links TRBV5-1 to TRBJ2-5, with 12 bases that match TRBD2. Germline V gene lookup returns CDR1 SGHRS and CDR2 YFSETQ. V shed 4 bases, J shed 0 bases, and the junction held 7 bases outside the gene matches. The CDR3 length is 17 residues. CDR3 in DNA: TGCGCCAGCAGCCACGGACTAGCGGGGCTATACCAAGAGACCCAGTACTTC. Protein product: CASSHGLAGLYQETQYF.

Written as DNA, the CDR3 is TGCGCCAGCAGCCTTAAACAGGGGAGGTATTCACCCCTCCACTTT. This encodes CASSLKQGRYSPLHF. This rearrangement joins TRBV5-1 to TRBJ1-6; 7 positions match TRBD1. In germline, CDR1 is SGHRS, CDR2 YFSETQ. This CDR3 is 15 amino acids long. The trim removed 4 bases at V and 8 bases at J, leaving 9 bases unmatched.

The rearrangement links TRBV29-1 to TRBJ2-1; D might be TRBD1 (5 bases). V lost 0 bases, J lost 1 base, and 10 bases lay in between. Looked up from germline, CDR1 is SQVTM and CDR2 is ANQGSEA. This CDR3 region has 15 residues. CDR3 protein: CSVEENRISYNEQFF. DNA of the CDR3: TGCAGCGTTGAAGAAAACAGGATTTCCTACAATGAGCAGTTCTTC.

This clone was recorded a few times. The J gene is TRBJ2-7, the V gene TRBV5-8; D remains unclear. This CDR3 comprises 13 residues. Germline assignment: CDR1 SGHTS and CDR2 YDEGEE. V was clipped by 1 base and J by 1 base, with 6 bases between them. The CDR3 nucleotides are TGTGCCAGCAGCTTGCAGGAATCCTACGAGCAGTACTTC. It is translated as CASSLQESYEQYF.

The chain uses TRBV2 and TRBJ2-7, with TRBD2 as a possible D gene (6 bases). V gave up 6 bases and J gave up 7 bases, with 10 bases separating them. The CDR3 is 11 residues long. Germline V CDR1 and CDR2: SNHLY, FYNNEI. Here the CDR3 reads CASRGDWEQYF. In DNA form, the CDR3 reads TGTGCCAGCAGGGGGGACTGGGAGCAGTACTTC.

This chain connects TRBV27 to TRBJ1-5; 8 bases fit TRBD1. The CDR3 is 13 residues long. V was pared by 5 bases and J by 11 bases, with 8 bases of the junction left unmatched. The germline V gene encodes CDR1 MNHEY and CDR2 SMNVEV (reference sequence). CDR3 loop: CASSASTGAAQHF. The DNA for the CDR3 is TGTGCCAGCAGTGCCTCGACAGGGGCGGCCCAGCATTTT.

The CDR3 here is CASSFNGGGETQYF. The CDR3 DNA reads TGTGCCAGCAGTTTTAACGGGGGAGGTGAGACCCAGTACTTC. The V call is TRBV27, the J call TRBJ2-5, with D possibly TRBD2 on 6 matching bases. V was clipped by 3 bases and J by 5 bases, with 13 bases between them. Germline lookup yields CDR1 MNHEY and CDR2 SMNVEV (reference sequence). The CDR3 extends over 14 amino acids.